Listed below are T cell receptor beta chains from one sample, sequenced in a study of shared clonotypes between healthy human individuals. Profiling relied on immunoSEQ multiplex PCR, and the TCRdb table lists in-frame clones only, not all of them. The sample includes more than 2 million clones, nearly 97% of them seen just once. Sequencing was performed on naive CD4+ T cells sorted from blood. The origin of the receptors is a man aged 18 to 30 in good health. Each CDR3 is given with its conserved first and last residue. A D gene is named only where the DNA matches it firmly.

D gene: NA; J gene: TRBJ2-1; V gene: TRBV10-3; CDR3 protein: CAIRFGDSEQFF
D gene: NA; J gene: TRBJ2-1; V gene: TRBV7-3; CDR3 protein: CASSLGEGEQFF
D gene: NA; J gene: TRBJ2-1; V gene: TRBV7-2; CDR3 protein: CASSLSEASYNEQFF
D gene: TRBD2; J gene: TRBJ2-5; V gene: TRBV6-1; CDR3 protein: CASSELAGRGTQYF
D gene: NA; J gene: TRBJ1-5; V gene: TRBV7-2; CDR3 protein: CASSSGDGNQPQHF
D gene: TRBD1; J gene: TRBJ1-1; V gene: TRBV27; CDR3 protein: CASRTWDSRNTEAFF
D gene: NA; J gene: TRBJ1-6; V gene: TRBV7-9; CDR3 protein: CASSLEQINSPLHF
D gene: NA; J gene: TRBJ2-7; V gene: TRBV1; CDR3 protein: CTSSQGPQRDRELKGQYF
D gene: TRBD1; J gene: TRBJ2-6; V gene: TRBV5-1; CDR3 protein: CASSSGQDYSGANVLTF
D gene: NA; J gene: TRBJ2-3; V gene: TRBV6-4; CDR3 protein: CASSDPQGSIMAHDTQYF
D gene: NA; J gene: TRBJ1-1; V gene: TRBV5-1; CDR3 protein: CASSRDGSRNTEAFF
D gene: NA; J gene: TRBJ1-2; V gene: TRBV28; CDR3 protein: CASSLALLRGYGYTF
D gene: NA; J gene: TRBJ1-6; V gene: TRBV19; CDR3 protein: CASSSRGWPTYNSPLHF
D gene: TRBD1; J gene: TRBJ2-6; V gene: TRBV30; CDR3 protein: CAWRGQTGANVLTF
D gene: NA; J gene: TRBJ1-2; V gene: TRBV5-1; CDR3 protein: CASSGDPTYGYTF
D gene: TRBD1; J gene: TRBJ2-7; V gene: TRBV5-1; CDR3 protein: CASSLDAGGIYEQYF
D gene: TRBD1; J gene: TRBJ1-5; V gene: TRBV30; CDR3 protein: CAWSVGGVNQPQHF
D gene: NA; J gene: TRBJ1-6; V gene: TRBV5-1; CDR3 protein: CASSLYGTLEPLHF
D gene: TRBD1; J gene: TRBJ2-1; V gene: TRBV2; CDR3 protein: CASKDRGVSEQFF
D gene: TRBD1; J gene: TRBJ1-6; V gene: TRBV18; CDR3 protein: CASSPSTGNSPLHF